The 24 T cell receptor beta chains below all came from one sample that was sequenced in a study of cytotoxic CD8 clonotypes in ibrutinib-treated CLL. The method was immunoSEQ multiplex PCR; TCRdb's version includes in-frame clones alone and lacks a portion of them. The sample holds some 350,000 clones; 67% are singletons and the top ten take roughly 6.7%. The specimen comprised PBMCs, sampled after 36 months of ibrutinib treatment. These receptors came from a human donor with chronic lymphocytic leukemia.

This chain uses TRBV4-1 with TRBJ1-2; unclear D gene. The V end lost 1 base, the J end lost 4 bases, and 22 bases lay between the germline ends. Germline CDR1 reads MGHRA; CDR2 reads YSYEKL. The CDR3 is 18 residues long. CDR3 bases: TGCGCCAGCAGCCAAGGTCCCCGCGGGGTCGGCCCGGGCTATGGCTACACCTTC. Encoded protein: CASSQGPRGVGPGYGYTF.

The rearrangement joins TRBV7-2 to TRBJ2-7; D is unresolved. The CDR3 extends over 15 amino acids. Trimming left V 1 base short and J 1 base short, with 11 bases between. Germline CDR1 reads SGHTA; CDR2 reads FQGNSA. In nucleotides, the CDR3 is TGTGCCAGCAGCTTAGGAGCCATCCGGTCCTACGAGCAGTACTTC. Its protein product is CASSLGAIRSYEQYF.

The rearrangement uses TRBV5-1 and TRBJ2-3; 8 bases match TRBD2. The CDR3 has 15 residues. Germline CDR1 SGHRS, CDR2 YFSETQ. The ends lost 3 bases at V and 4 bases at J; junction bases unmatched: 7. The CDR3, as DNA: TGCGCCAGCAGCTCCGGGGCCGGGAGGGCAGATACGCAGTATTTT. Protein sequence: CASSSGAGRADTQYF.

A few counts support this clone. The chain carries TRBV5-1 and TRBJ1-2, with D unresolved. With 2 bases removed from V and 0 bases from J, the gap between germline ends came to 5 bases. CDR1 is SGHRS, CDR2 YFSETQ, per germline. The CDR3 is made up of 13 amino acids. In DNA, the CDR3 is TGCGCCAGCAGCTTAGACCCTAACTATGGCTACACCTTC. Encoded protein: CASSLDPNYGYTF.

The chain recombines TRBV19 with TRBJ1-2; TRBD1 aligns across 9 bases. The ends lost 5 bases at V and 4 bases at J; junction bases unmatched: 8. Germline assignment: CDR1 LNHDA and CDR2 SQIVND (reference sequence). The CDR3 contains 15 residues. This CDR3 reads CASSLWDRVSYGYTF. Written as DNA, the CDR3 is TGTGCCAGTAGTCTGTGGGACAGGGTTTCCTATGGCTACACCTTC.

This clone was observed once. The chain links TRBV5-1 to TRBJ1-4; 9 bases line up with TRBD1. Per germline, CDR1 SGHRS and CDR2 YFSETQ. The junction had 17 bases not matched to a gene; V was cut back by 2 bases and J by 6 bases. This CDR3 is built from 19 residues. CDR3 region: CASSFRPRYRGQGHEKLFF. The CDR3 bases are TGCGCCAGCAGCTTTAGGCCTCGATATCGGGGACAGGGACATGAAAAACTGTTTTTT.

The CDR3 is CASSPRGYGYTF. The CDR3 coding sequence is TGTGCCAGCTCACCTCGGGGTTATGGCTACACCTTC. The rearrangement uses TRBV18 and TRBJ1-2; D is undetermined. Trimming pared 3 bases from V and 5 bases from J, leaving 7 bases between. The germline CDR1 and CDR2 sequences are KGHSH and LQKENI. The CDR3 runs 12 residues.

This clone has only a few counts. The genes are TRBV2 and TRBJ1-5; 8 nucleotides match TRBD1. With V trimmed by 0 bases and J by 7 bases, 5 bases remained unmatched. The CDR3 has 15 residues. Germline-derived CDR1 and CDR2 are SNHLY and FYNNEI. This CDR3 is CASSEARQGKQPQHF. CDR3 DNA sequence: TGTGCCAGCAGTGAAGCGCGACAGGGGAAGCAGCCCCAGCATTTT.

This chain connects TRBV28 to TRBJ2-1; 9 bases agree with TRBD2. Trimming cost V 5 bases and J 5 bases; bases outside gene matches: 7. The CDR3 totals 15 residues. The germline CDR1 and CDR2 sequences are MDHEN and SYDVKM. The DNA of the CDR3 is TGTGCCAGCAGTAGTACTAGCGGGTACCACAATGAGCAGTTCTTC. The encoded protein is CASSSTSGYHNEQFF.

J is TRBJ1-2 and V is TRBV10-3, with TRBD1 matching over 7 bases. The CDR3 covers 20 residues. CDR1 is ENHRY, CDR2 SYGVKD, per germline. Trimming at V came to 3 bases and at J to 0 bases, leaving 19 bases not matched to a gene. CDR3 region: CAISDYFGTARKSTNYGYTF. The DNA for the CDR3 is TGTGCCATCAGTGACTACTTTGGGACAGCGAGAAAAAGTACTAACTATGGCTACACCTTC.

This clone has more than one count but fewer than ten. The chain employs TRBV28 and TRBJ1-5; a weak D match, TRBD1 (6 bases). The germline V gene encodes CDR1 MDHEN and CDR2 SYDVKM. The ends were cut back, 4 bases at V and 7 bases at J, with 17 bases in the middle. This CDR3 spans 15 amino acids. The CDR3 DNA is TGTGCCAGCAGTTCACGAACAGGGCCGAGACAGCCCCAGCATTTT. It encodes CASSSRTGPRQPQHF.

This clone showed up many times. This chain uses TRBV10-3 with TRBJ2-7; TRBD2 agrees at 9 bases. Germline V gives CDR1 ENHRY, CDR2 SYGVKD. V shed 3 bases and J 7 bases; nucleotides not matched to a gene: 10. This CDR3 has 15 amino acids. The CDR3 coding sequence is TGTGCCATCAGTGATGGCGGGGGGGCGACGGGTGAGCAGTACTTC. Amino acids: CAISDGGGATGEQYF.

The chain joins TRBV6-1 to TRBJ1-1; no firm D call. Trimming removed 3 bases from V and 0 bases from J, with 5 bases in between. CDR1 is MNHNS and CDR2 is SASEGT in the germline V gene. The CDR3 runs 13 residues. The CDR3 DNA sequence: TGTGCCAGCAGTGACCCTATGAACACTGAAGCTTTCTTT. Translated, it gives CASSDPMNTEAFF.

The rearrangement uses TRBV19 and TRBJ1-4; no reliable D call. The germline gives CDR1 LNHDA, CDR2 SQIVND (reference sequence). The CDR3 length is 12 residues. V lost 3 bases to trimming and J lost 7 bases, with 6 bases between them. For the CDR3, the DNA is TGTGCCAGTAGTATGAGCGGTGAAAAACTGTTTTTT. This encodes CASSMSGEKLFF.

V usage is TRBV7-8 and J usage is TRBJ1-2; D may be TRBD1 (5 bases). The V gene's germline CDR1 is SGHVS and CDR2 FQNEAQ. The CDR3 consists of 14 residues. The V and J ends lost 4 bases and 6 bases respectively, with 15 bases between them. CDR3 sequence reads: CASSSRPGFHGYTF. The DNA for the CDR3 is TGTGCCAGCAGCTCGCGGCCAGGGTTCCATGGCTACACCTTC.

In DNA, the CDR3 is TGTGCCAGCATGGCGGGGAGCTCCTACAATGAGCAGTTCTTC. Protein: CASMAGSSYNEQFF. This rearrangement joins TRBV9 to TRBJ2-1, with D perhaps TRBD2 (6 bases). The CDR3 consists of 14 residues. CDR1 is SGDLS and CDR2 is YYNGEE in the germline V gene. V lost 6 bases to trimming and J lost 0 bases, with 10 bases between them. Full variable domain (missing parts from reference TRBV9 and TRBJ2-1): DSGVTQTPKHLITATGQRVTLRCSPRSGDLSVYWYQQSLDQGLQFLIQYYNGEERAKGNILERFSAQQFPDLHSELNLSSLELGDSALYFCASMAGSSYNEQFFGPGTRLTVL.

This clone has just one count. The chain employs TRBV7-2 and TRBJ2-3; 9 nucleotides line up with TRBD2. With V trimmed by 2 bases and J by 2 bases, 5 bases remained unmatched. The length of the CDR3 is 16 residues. Germline loops: CDR1 SGHTA, CDR2 FQGNSA. DNA of the CDR3: TGTGCCAGCAGCTTACGCGGGAGGGTAGCCACAGATACGCAGTATTTT. Its translation is CASSLRGRVATDTQYF. Complete variable domain (other parts from reference TRBV7-2 and TRBJ2-3): GAGVSQSPSNKVTEKGKDVELRCDPISGHTALYWYRQSLGQGLEFLIYFQGNSAPDKSGLPSDRFSAERTGGSVSTLTIQRTQQEDSAVYLCASSLRGRVATDTQYFGPGTRLTVL.

The genes are TRBV27 and TRBJ1-4; D unclear. From germline, CDR1 is MNHEY and CDR2 SMNVEV (reference sequence). The CDR3 consists of 14 residues. V lost 0 bases and J 5 bases, leaving 7 bases between the germline ends. The CDR3 spells CASSLSLRNEKLFF. The CDR3 DNA reads TGTGCCAGCAGTTTATCCCTCCGGAATGAAAAACTGTTTTTT.

V gene TRBV13 combines with J gene TRBJ2-3; D might be TRBD1 or TRBD2, each matching 6 bases. The CDR3 covers 16 residues. The V and J ends lost 6 bases and 4 bases respectively, with 20 bases between them. Germline CDR1 PRHDT, CDR2 FYEKMQ (reference sequence). The CDR3 region is CASRTRSGEVADTQYF. In nucleotides, the CDR3 is TGTGCCAGCAGGACCAGGTCAGGGGAGGTTGCAGATACGCAGTATTTT.

This rearrangement joins TRBV15 to TRBJ2-7, with 7 bases that match TRBD1. CDR1 LNHNV and CDR2 YYDKDF come from the germline V gene (reference sequence). V shed 1 base and J 6 bases; nucleotides not matched to a gene: 6. CDR3 length: 14 residues. CDR3 sequence (DNA): TGTGCCACCAGCAGAGGGGGGACAGCAAGCGAGCAGTACTTC. Its translation is CATSRGGTASEQYF.

V gene TRBV5-1 combines with J gene TRBJ2-1; no firm D call. The CDR3 is made up of 15 amino acids. The V end lost 4 bases, the J end lost 0 bases, and 11 bases lay between the germline ends. In germline, CDR1 is SGHRS, CDR2 YFSETQ. The CDR3 DNA reads TGCGCCAGCAGCGCACTACTCCCCTCCTACAATGAGCAGTTCTTC. It translates to CASSALLPSYNEQFF.

This chain links TRBV6-5 with TRBJ2-7, with a weak D call TRBD2 (6 bases). CDR3 size: 14 residues. Trimming pared 8 bases from V and 0 bases from J, leaving 14 bases between. Germline values: CDR1 MNHEY, CDR2 SVGAGI. This CDR3 reads CASRLGGASYEQYF. The CDR3 DNA follows: TGTGCCAGCCGGCTCGGGGGAGCCTCCTACGAGCAGTACTTC.

The genes are TRBV7-8 and TRBJ1-4; D ambiguous. The CDR3 is 13 amino acids. The ends were cut back, 0 bases at V and 7 bases at J, with 6 bases in the middle. The germline V gene encodes CDR1 SGHVS and CDR2 FQNEAQ. The chain's CDR3 is CASSLARGEKLFF. CDR3 nucleotide sequence: TGTGCCAGCAGCTTAGCGCGGGGTGAAAAACTGTTTTTT.

This chain links TRBV9 with TRBJ2-3; 15 bases map to TRBD2. The CDR3 length is 19 residues. CDR1 and CDR2 (germline): SGDLS, YYNGEE. The J segment lost 0 bases and the V segment lost 3 bases, leaving 8 bases of the junction unmatched. The CDR3 nucleotides are TGTGCCAGCAGCGCTTCGGGGACTAGCGGGAGGCGTAGCACAGATACGCAGTATTTT. It specifies CASSASGTSGRRSTDTQYF.